The T cell receptor (beta chain) described here comes from a study of cytomegalovirus exposure and HLA in healthy donors. J gave up 1 base and V 2 bases, and 7 bases lay outside the gene matches. This CDR3 has 17 amino acids. Germline-derived CDR1 and CDR2 are MGHRA and YSYEKL. Study-wide findings and caveats: At a 0.05 false discovery rate, a later analysis found some 18,000 TCR beta sequences to be associated with HLA alleles. Serostatus for CMV was the only available immune exposure information. Presence/absence analyses treated sequencing depth as roughly uniform across donors.

PCR used 60 Vbeta primers and 13 Jbeta primers. Assay used: immunoSEQ multiplex PCR; TCRdb lists only in-frame clones, some missing. The table lists under 130,000 clones, approximately 72% of them singletons, with 2% to 2.5% in the top ten. Comment on this clone: As yet, its antigen is unknown.

The sample was PBMCs. The source is a young man in good health and CMV-seronegative. This rearrangement joins TRBV4-1 to TRBJ2-2, with TRBD1 matching over 7 bases. This chain's CDR3 is CASSQYRDSRNTGELFF. The CDR3 DNA reads as TGCGCCAGCAGCCAATACCGGGACAGTAGGAACACCGGGGAGCTGTTTTTT.